The clone carrying this T cell receptor (beta chain) was counted at least ten times. What it binds is not known. This sample is part of a study of blood T cells in healthy people across ages. The individuals who served as donors were healthy Caucasians living in Russia, aged roughly 6 to 90. Findings and limits, study-wide: Relative to aged donors, long-lived donors carried more naive CD4+ cells and displayed higher diversity.

V lost 1 base to trimming and J lost 8 bases, with 9 bases between them. Germline CDR1 reads MGHRA; CDR2 reads YSYEKL. CDR3 length: 13 residues. With a J-beta primer mix and a sample-barcoded 5' primer, a second PCR ran about 6 to 11 cycles. A tag from a template-switch adaptor with 12 random nucleotides marked each cDNA molecule. TCRdb re-derived calls from the 5' RACE reads in MiXCR, one entry per CDR3 protein. The data show 650,000 to 1,000,000 distinct CDR3 sequences, with under 40% seen just once and 13% held by the top ten. V gene TRBV4-1 combines with J gene TRBJ2-1; D gene unclear. The source is a man between 18 and 35 years old in good health. Sample: blood. The CDR3 DNA reads TGCGCCAGCAGCCAAGGGCGAGTAGATGAGCAGTTCTTC. Its protein product is CASSQGRVDEQFF.